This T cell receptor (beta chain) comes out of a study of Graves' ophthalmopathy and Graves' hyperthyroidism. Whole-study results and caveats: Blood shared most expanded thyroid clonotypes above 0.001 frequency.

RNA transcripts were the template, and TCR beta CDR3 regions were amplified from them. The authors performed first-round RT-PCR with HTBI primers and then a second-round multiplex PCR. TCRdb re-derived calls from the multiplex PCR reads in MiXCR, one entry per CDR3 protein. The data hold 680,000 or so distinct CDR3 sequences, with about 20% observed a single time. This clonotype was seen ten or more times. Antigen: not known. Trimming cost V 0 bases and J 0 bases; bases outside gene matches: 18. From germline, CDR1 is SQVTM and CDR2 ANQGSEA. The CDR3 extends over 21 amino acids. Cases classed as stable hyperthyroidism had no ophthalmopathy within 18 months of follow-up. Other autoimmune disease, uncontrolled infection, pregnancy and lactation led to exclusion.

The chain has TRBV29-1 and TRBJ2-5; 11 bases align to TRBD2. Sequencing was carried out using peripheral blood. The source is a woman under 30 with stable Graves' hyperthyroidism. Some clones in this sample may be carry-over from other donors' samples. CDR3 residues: CSVEEGLAGGRKRVYQETQYF. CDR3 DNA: TGCAGCGTTGAAGAGGGATTAGCGGGGGGGCGGAAAAGGGTGTACCAAGAGACCCAGTACTTC.